Listed below are T cell receptor beta chains from one sample, sequenced in a study of human T cells and chemical hapten exposure. TCRdb analysed the RACE reads with MiXCR anew, one entry per CDR3 protein. The sample holds 350,000 or so distinct CDR3 sequences, around 6.9% seen once. Sequenced material: whole blood, taken in connection with sensitization to the hapten diphenylcyclopropenone (DPC). All receptors come from a woman under 30 with alopecia areata. Some clones in this sample may be carry-over from other donors' samples. Each CDR3 is given with its conserved first and last residue. D genes are given only for firm matches. Size is omitted from some rows. Given values are once, few, many or a class for expanded clones.

TRBD1,TRBV5-1,many,TRBJ1-6,CASSPRGGLGNSPLHF,TGCGCCAGCAGCCCCCGAGGGGGCTTGGGTAATTCACCCCTCCACTTT
TRBD1,TRBV7-2,.,TRBJ1-2,CASSLGQGAFGGYTF,TGTGCCAGCAGCTTAGGACAGGGGGCTTTTGGTGGCTACACCTTC
.,TRBV20-1,many,TRBJ1-6,CSASPGTGNSPLHF,TGCAGTGCTAGTCCAGGGACGGGGAATTCACCCCTCCACTTT
.,TRBV14,.,TRBJ1-5,CASCGGRSNQPQHF,TGTGCCAGCTGCGGGGGTAGAAGCAATCAGCCCCAGCATTTT
.,TRBV12-3/TRBV12-4,many,TRBJ1-2,CASSLFRDGGYTF,TGTGCCAGCAGTTTATTTCGGGATGGGGGCTACACCTTC
.,TRBV5-5,few,TRBJ1-2,CASSLDGTRYGYTF,TGTGCCAGCAGCCTGGACGGGACTCGCTACGGCTACACCTTC
TRBD1,TRBV11-3,many,TRBJ1-1,CASSIGTGSTEAFF,TGTGCCAGCAGCATCGGGACAGGAAGCACTGAAGCTTTCTTT
TRBD1,TRBV7-2,many,TRBJ2-6,CASRAGTGKTGANVLTF,TGTGCCAGCAGGGCCGGGACAGGGAAGACTGGGGCCAACGTCCTGACTTTC
.,TRBV7-9,.,TRBJ1-3,CASSLGGARNGNTIYF,TGTGCCAGCAGCTTAGGGGGGGCCCGCAATGGAAACACCATATATTTT
TRBD1,TRBV27,.,TRBJ1-6,CASSLGTGIPFNSPLHF,TGTGCCAGCAGTTTGGGGACAGGGATCCCTTTTAATTCACCCCTCCACTTT
.,TRBV20-1,many,TRBJ2-3,CSARDRSGRGALDTQYF,TGCAGTGCTAGAGATCGGTCTGGGCGGGGAGCCTTAGATACGCAGTATTTT
TRBD1,TRBV25-1,.,TRBJ2-2,CASSSPGQGSGGELFF,TGTGCCAGCAGTTCTCCGGGACAGGGCTCGGGGGGGGAGCTGTTTTTT
.,TRBV21-1,few,TRBJ1-1,CASSHGDRVVGAFF,TGTGCCAGCAGCCACGGGGACAGGGTGGTCGGAGCTTTCTTT
.,TRBV2,few,TRBJ2-3,CASSEAGGPGDTQYF,TGTGCCAGCAGTGAAGCGGGGGGGCCGGGCGATACGCAGTATTTT
.,TRBV6-6,many,TRBJ2-6,CASSYAPDGANVLTF,TGTGCCAGCAGTTACGCCCCCGATGGGGCCAACGTCCTGACTTTC
TRBD2,TRBV6-5,.,TRBJ2-5,CASSYSSGGGYQETQYF,TGTGCCAGCAGTTACTCGAGTGGCGGGGGATACCAAGAGACCCAGTACTTC
.,TRBV6-2/TRBV6-3,few,TRBJ1-1,CAVREIYTEAFF,TGTGCGGTGAGAGAGATATACACTGAAGCTTTCTTT
.,TRBV5-1,.,TRBJ1-2,CASGQGNGYTF,TGCGCCAGCGGTCAGGGGAATGGCTACACCTTC
.,TRBV6-2/TRBV6-3,few,TRBJ1-5,CASSRRQGDSNQPQHF,TGTGCCAGCAGCCGCCGCCAGGGAGACAGCAATCAGCCCCAGCATTTT
.,TRBV6-2/TRBV6-3,few,TRBJ2-3,CASSYVDPYTDTQYF,TGTGCCAGCAGTTACGTGGACCCATACACAGATACGCAGTATTTT
.,TRBV7-2,many,TRBJ2-7,CASSFGYSSYEQYF,TGTGCCAGCAGCTTCGGCTATAGCTCCTACGAGCAGTACTTC
.,TRBV4-3,.,TRBJ2-7,CASSQGGLYEQYF,TGCGCCAGCAGCCAAGGAGGCCTCTACGAGCAGTACTTC
TRBD1,TRBV27,many,TRBJ2-7,CASGPQGASYEQYF,TGTGCCAGCGGCCCTCAGGGGGCGAGCTACGAGCAGTACTTC
TRBD1,TRBV5-6,many,TRBJ2-4,CASSSPFPGQSAKNIQYF,TGTGCCAGCAGCTCGCCATTCCCGGGACAGTCGGCCAAAAACATTCAGTACTTC
TRBD1,TRBV6-5,.,TRBJ2-7,CASSYSGTGGNYEQYF,TGTGCCAGCAGTTACTCCGGGACAGGGGGTAATTACGAGCAGTACTTC
.,TRBV29-1,.,TRBJ2-7,CSVSGDNPYEQYF,TGCAGCGTTTCAGGGGACAATCCCTACGAGCAGTACTTC
TRBD2,TRBV6-2/TRBV6-3,few,TRBJ2-7,CASSYDPSGTSRWEQYF,TGTGCCAGCAGTTACGACCCCTCGGGGACTAGTCGGTGGGAGCAGTACTTC
.,TRBV4-3,few,TRBJ2-3,CASSLERRGTDTQYF,TGCGCCAGCAGCCTGGAGCGGAGGGGAACGGATACGCAGTATTTT
.,TRBV6-5,few,TRBJ1-4,CASSYSNGGPREKLFF,TGTGCCAGCAGTTACTCGAATGGGGGCCCTAGAGAAAAACTGTTTTTT
TRBD2,TRBV3-1,.,TRBJ2-1,CASSQAGGAGHEQFF,TGTGCCAGCAGCCAAGCCGGGGGGGCTGGCCATGAGCAGTTCTTC